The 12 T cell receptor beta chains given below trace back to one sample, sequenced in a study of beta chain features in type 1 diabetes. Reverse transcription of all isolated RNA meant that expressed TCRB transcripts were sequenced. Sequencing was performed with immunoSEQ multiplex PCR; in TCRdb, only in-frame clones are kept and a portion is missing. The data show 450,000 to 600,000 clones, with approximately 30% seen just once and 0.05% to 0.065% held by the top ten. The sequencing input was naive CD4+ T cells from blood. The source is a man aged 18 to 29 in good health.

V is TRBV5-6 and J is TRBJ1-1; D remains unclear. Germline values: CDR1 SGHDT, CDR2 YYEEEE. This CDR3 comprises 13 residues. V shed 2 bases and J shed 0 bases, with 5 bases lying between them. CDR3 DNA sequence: TGTGCCAGCAGCTTCCAAGTGAACACTGAAGCTTTCTTT. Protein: CASSFQVNTEAFF.

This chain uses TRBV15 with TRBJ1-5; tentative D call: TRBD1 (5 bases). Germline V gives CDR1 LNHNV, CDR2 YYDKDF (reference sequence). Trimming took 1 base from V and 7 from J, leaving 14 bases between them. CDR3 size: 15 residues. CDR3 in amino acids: CATSRAGSTFQPQHF. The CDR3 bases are TGTGCCACCAGCAGAGCAGGGAGTACTTTCCAGCCCCAGCATTTT.

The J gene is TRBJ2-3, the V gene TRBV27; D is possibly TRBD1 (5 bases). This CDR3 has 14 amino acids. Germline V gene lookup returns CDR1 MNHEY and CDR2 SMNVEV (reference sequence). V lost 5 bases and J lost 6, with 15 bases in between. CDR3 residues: CASSTLGVGDTQYF. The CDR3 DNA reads TGTGCCAGCAGTACCCTAGGGGTGGGGGATACGCAGTATTTT.

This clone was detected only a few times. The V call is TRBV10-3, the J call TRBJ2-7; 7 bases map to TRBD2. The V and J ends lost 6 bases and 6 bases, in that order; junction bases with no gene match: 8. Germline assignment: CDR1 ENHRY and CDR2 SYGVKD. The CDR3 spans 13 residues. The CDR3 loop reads CAIRPSGTGEQYF. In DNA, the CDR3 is TGTGCCATCAGGCCTAGCGGAACGGGCGAGCAGTACTTC.

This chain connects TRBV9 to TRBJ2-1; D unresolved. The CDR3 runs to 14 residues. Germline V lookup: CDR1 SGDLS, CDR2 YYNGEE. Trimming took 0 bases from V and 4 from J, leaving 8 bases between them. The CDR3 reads CASSVAATYNEQFF. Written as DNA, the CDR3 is TGTGCCAGCAGCGTAGCGGCTACTTACAATGAGCAGTTCTTC.

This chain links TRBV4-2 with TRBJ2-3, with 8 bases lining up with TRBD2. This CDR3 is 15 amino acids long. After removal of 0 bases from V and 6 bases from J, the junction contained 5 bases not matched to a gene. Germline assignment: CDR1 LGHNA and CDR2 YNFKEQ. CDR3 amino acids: CASSQELAGGDTQYF. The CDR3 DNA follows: TGTGCCAGCAGCCAAGAGCTAGCGGGCGGGGATACGCAGTATTTT.

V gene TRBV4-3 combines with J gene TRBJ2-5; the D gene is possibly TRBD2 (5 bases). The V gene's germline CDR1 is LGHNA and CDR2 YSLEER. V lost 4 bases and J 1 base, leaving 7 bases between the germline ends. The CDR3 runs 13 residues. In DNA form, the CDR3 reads TGCGCCAGCAGCCGAGGACTCCAAGAGACCCAGTACTTC. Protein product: CASSRGLQETQYF.

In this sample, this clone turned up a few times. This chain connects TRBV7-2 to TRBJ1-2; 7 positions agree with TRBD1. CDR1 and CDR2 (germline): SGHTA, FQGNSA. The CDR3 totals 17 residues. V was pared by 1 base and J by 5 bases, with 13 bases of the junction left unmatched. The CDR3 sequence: CASSLVAGGEKVYGYTF. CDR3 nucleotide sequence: TGTGCCAGCAGCTTAGTGGCAGGGGGTGAAAAGGTGTATGGCTACACCTTC.

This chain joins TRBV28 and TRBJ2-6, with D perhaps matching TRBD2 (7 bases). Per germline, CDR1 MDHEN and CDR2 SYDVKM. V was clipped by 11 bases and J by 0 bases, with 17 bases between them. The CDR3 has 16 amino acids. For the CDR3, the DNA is TGTGCCCCCGAGGGGGGGATCGCCTCTGGGGCCAACGTCCTGACTTTC. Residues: CAPEGGIASGANVLTF. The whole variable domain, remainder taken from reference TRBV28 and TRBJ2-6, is DVKVTQSSRYLVKRTGEKVFLECVQDMDHENMFWYRQDPGLGLRLIYFSYDVKMKEKGDIPEGYSVSREKKERFSLILESASTNQTSMYLCAPEGGIASGANVLTFGAGSRLTVL.

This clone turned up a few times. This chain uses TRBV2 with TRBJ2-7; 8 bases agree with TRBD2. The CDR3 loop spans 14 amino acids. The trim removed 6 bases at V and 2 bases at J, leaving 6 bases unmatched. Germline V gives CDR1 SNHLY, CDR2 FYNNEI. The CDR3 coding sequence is TGTGCCAGCAGAAGAGGACTAGCCACCTACGAGCAGTACTTC. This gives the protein CASRRGLATYEQYF. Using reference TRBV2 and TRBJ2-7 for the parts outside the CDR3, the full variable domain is EPEVTQTPSHQVTQMGQEVILRCVPISNHLYFYWYRQILGQKVEFLVSFYNNEISEKSEIFDDQFSVERPDGSNFTLKIRSTKLEDSAMYFCASRRGLATYEQYFGPGTRLTVT.

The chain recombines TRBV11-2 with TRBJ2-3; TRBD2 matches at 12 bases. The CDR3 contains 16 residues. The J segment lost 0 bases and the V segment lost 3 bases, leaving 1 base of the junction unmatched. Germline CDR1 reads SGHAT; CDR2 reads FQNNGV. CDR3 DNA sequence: TGTGCCAGCAGCTTTACTAGCGGGGGGAGCACAGATACGCAGTATTTT. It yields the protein CASSFTSGGSTDTQYF.

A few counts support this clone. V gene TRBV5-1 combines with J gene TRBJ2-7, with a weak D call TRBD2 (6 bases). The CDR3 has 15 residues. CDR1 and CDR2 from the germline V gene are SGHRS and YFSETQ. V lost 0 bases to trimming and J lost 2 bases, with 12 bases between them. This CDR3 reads CASSLDPAGTYEQYF. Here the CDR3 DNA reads TGCGCCAGCAGCTTGGATCCAGCGGGTACCTACGAGCAGTACTTC.